This T cell receptor beta chain derives from a study of T cells after yellow fever vaccination. Study-wide findings and caveats: At approximately 95% for CD4 and approximately 89% for CD8, most primary-vaccination clones showed up again after the booster. In FACS-sorted repertoires, abundant clonotypes from the bulk population could appear as contaminants. The secondary response was weaker but peaked faster, day 5 versus 15.

Worth noting for this clonotype: The antigen remains undetermined.

TCRdb analysed the 5' RACE reads with MiXCR anew, one entry per CDR3 protein. The sample shows 250,000 to 300,000 distinct CDR3 sequences, 10% to 15% of them seen only once. Germline V gives CDR1 SGHTA, CDR2 FQGNSA. The junction had 7 bases not matched to a gene; V was cut back by 0 bases and J by 3 bases. The CDR3 covers 18 residues. The starting material was CD4+ T cells sorted from PBMCs, obtained 45 days after the yellow fever booster vaccination. The rearrangement joins TRBV7-2 to TRBJ2-5; TRBD2 matches at 13 bases. The clonotype comes from a man aged 30 to 45 who received the YFV17D yellow fever vaccine. The CDR3: CASSLARLAGGRKETQYF. CDR3 in DNA: TGTGCCAGCAGCTTAGCCCGACTAGCGGGAGGTCGCAAAGAGACCCAGTACTTC.